The 13 T cell receptor beta chains given below trace back to one sample, sequenced in a study of CD8+ T cells in alopecia areata. RNA, once extracted, was reverse transcribed into cDNA for use as the sequencing template. Using immunoSEQ multiplex PCR, the repertoire was profiled, and TCRdb retains in-frame clones only, with some absent. Of about 37,000 clones listed, roughly 53% are singletons. A few patients' sorted CD4+ cells yielded CD25+CD127- cells. The sample was CD4+ Tregs sorted from blood. These receptor sequences come from a human donor with alopecia areata.

Judged by abundance, this clone is medium-sized. This CDR3 reads CASSPEASGYTF. The CDR3 coding sequence is TGTGCCAGCAGCCCAGAGGCCTCGGGCTACACCTTC. The rearrangement joins TRBV7-2 to TRBJ1-2; D uncertain. Germline assignment: CDR1 SGHTA and CDR2 FQGNSA. The CDR3 contains 12 residues. Trimming left V 5 bases short and J 8 bases short, with 12 bases between.

Relative to its sample, this clone is medium-sized (0.01 to 0.1%). The chain recombines TRBV18 with TRBJ2-3, with D unresolved. In germline, CDR1 is KGHSH, CDR2 LQKENI. Trimming removed 0 bases at V and 4 bases at J, with 8 bases between. The CDR3 totals 14 residues. The CDR3 DNA is TGTGCCAGCTCACCACCGTCGGACCCAGATACGCAGTATTTT. It specifies CASSPPSDPDTQYF.

The chain combines TRBV5-1 with TRBJ1-2; the D is unclear. CDR3 length: 11 residues. V dropped 5 bases and J dropped 8 bases, with 10 bases sitting between them. The germline CDR1 and CDR2 sequences are SGHRS and YFSETQ. The CDR3 spells CASSKGGGYTF. CDR3 nucleotide sequence: TGCGCCAGCAGTAAAGGAGGGGGCTACACCTTC.

The chain is built from TRBV25-1 and TRBJ2-3; tentatively, D is TRBD1 (6 bases). The CDR3 has 14 amino acids. Germline V gene sequence: CDR1 MGHDK, CDR2 SYGVNS. V was clipped by 6 bases and J by 2 bases, with 12 bases between them. CDR3 nucleotides: TGTGCCAGCAGCGCCGGGGACACCACAGATACGCAGTATTTT. It is translated as CASSAGDTTDTQYF.

The chain combines TRBV5-1 with TRBJ2-1; 12 nucleotides agree with TRBD2. Germline CDR1 SGHRS, CDR2 YFSETQ. V shed 5 bases and J 5 bases; nucleotides not matched to a gene: 14. This CDR3 is 18 amino acids long. The CDR3 sequence is CASSLIVLGLAGHNEQFF. In nucleotides, the CDR3 is TGCGCCAGCAGTCTAATCGTCTTGGGACTAGCGGGCCACAATGAGCAGTTCTTC.

This clone was observed a handful of times. The chain combines TRBV28 with TRBJ2-1; TRBD1 agrees at 7 bases. The CDR3 totals 15 residues. Germline CDR1 reads MDHEN; CDR2 reads SYDVKM. Trimming took 5 bases from V and 7 from J; bases not matched to a gene: 11. The CDR3 here is CASSPTGAGGNEQFF. As DNA, the CDR3 is TGTGCCAGCAGTCCTACAGGGGCTGGGGGAAATGAGCAGTTCTTC. Based on the CDR3 plus reference TRBV28 and TRBJ2-1, the full variable domain is DVKVTQSSRYLVKRTGEKVFLECVQDMDHENMFWYRQDPGLGLRLIYFSYDVKMKEKGDIPEGYSVSREKKERFSLILESASTNQTSMYLCASSPTGAGGNEQFFGPGTRLTVL.

The chain carries TRBV23-1 and TRBJ2-7; 7 nucleotides line up with TRBD1. TRBV23-1 is annotated as an ORF whose role is uncertain. Unmatched junction bases numbered 4, after V lost 6 bases and J lost 5 bases. CDR3 length: 12 residues. CDR3 coding DNA: TGCGCCAGCAGGAAACAGGGGAACGAGCAGTACTTC. Protein: CASRKQGNEQYF.

This chain links TRBV5-1 with TRBJ2-1; D is unclear. From germline, CDR1 is SGHRS and CDR2 YFSETQ. V lost 5 bases, J lost 7 bases, and 16 bases lay in between. The CDR3 runs to 14 residues. CDR3 sequence reads: CASRATPHSNEQFF. CDR3 DNA sequence: TGCGCCAGCAGGGCCACACCCCACAGTAATGAGCAGTTCTTC.

This clone appeared a few times. The J gene is TRBJ2-7, the V gene TRBV18; D unresolved. V dropped 1 base and J dropped 7 bases, with 11 bases sitting between them. CDR1 is KGHSH, CDR2 LQKENI, per germline. The CDR3 contains 13 residues. The CDR3 DNA is TGTGCCAGCTCACCACGACATCGGCTGGAGCAGTACTTC. It is translated as CASSPRHRLEQYF.

The chain couples TRBV11-2 to TRBJ1-2, with TRBD1 matching 10 bases. Per germline, CDR1 SGHAT and CDR2 FQNNGV. Trimming at V came to 1 base and at J to 5 bases, leaving 4 bases not matched to a gene. The CDR3 totals 15 residues. CDR3 nucleotide sequence: TGTGCCAGCAGCTTAGGACAGGGGGCGCGTTATGGCTACACCTTC. Translation: CASSLGQGARYGYTF.

This chain joins TRBV5-4 and TRBJ2-7; 7 nucleotides agree with TRBD1. The CDR3 sequence is 13 residues long. Trimming removed 3 bases from V and 3 bases from J; junction bases left unmatched: 3. Germline lookup yields CDR1 SGHNT and CDR2 YYREEE (reference sequence). The CDR3 loop is CASSSDRVYEQYF. The CDR3 region has the DNA TGTGCCAGCAGCTCCGACAGGGTCTACGAGCAGTACTTC.

The CDR3 bases are TGTGCCAGCAGCCAGGCACTACTAGCGGGAGTTCACAATGAGCAGTTCTTC. Translating it yields CASSQALLAGVHNEQFF. This chain links TRBV14 with TRBJ2-1; 11 bases fit TRBD2. The CDR3 length is 17 residues. After removal of 3 bases from V and 5 bases from J, the junction contained 9 bases not matched to a gene. Germline V lookup: CDR1 SGHDN, CDR2 FVKESK. The whole variable domain, remainder taken from reference TRBV14 and TRBJ2-1, is EAGVTQFPSHSVIEKGQTVTLRCDPISGHDNLYWYRRVMGKEIKFLLHFVKESKQDESGMPNNRFLAERTGGTYSTLKVQPAELEDSGVYFCASSQALLAGVHNEQFFGPGTRLTVL.

The V call is TRBV7-2, the J call TRBJ1-5; TRBD1 aligns across 7 bases. V lost 5 bases, J lost 6 bases, and 13 bases stayed unmatched. CDR3 length equals 16 residues. The germline gives CDR1 SGHTA, CDR2 FQGNSA. CDR3 nucleotides: TGTGCCAGCAGCCCATCAGGGGGTGTAAGAGTTCAGCCCCAGCATTTT. It codes for CASSPSGGVRVQPQHF.